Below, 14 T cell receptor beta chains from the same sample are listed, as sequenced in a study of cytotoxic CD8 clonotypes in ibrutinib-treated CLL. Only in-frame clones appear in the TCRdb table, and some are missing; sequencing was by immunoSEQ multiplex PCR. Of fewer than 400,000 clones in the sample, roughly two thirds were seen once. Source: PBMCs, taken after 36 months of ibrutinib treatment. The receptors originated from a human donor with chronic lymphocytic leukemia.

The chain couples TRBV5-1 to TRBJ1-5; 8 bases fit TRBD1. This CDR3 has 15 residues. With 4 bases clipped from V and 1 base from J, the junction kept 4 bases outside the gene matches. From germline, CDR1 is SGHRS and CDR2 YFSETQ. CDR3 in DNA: TGCGCCAGCAGCGTGACAGGGGACAGCAATCAGCCCCAGCATTTT. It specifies CASSVTGDSNQPQHF. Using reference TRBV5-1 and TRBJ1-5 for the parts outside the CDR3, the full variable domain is KAGVTQTPRYLIKTRGQQVTLSCSPISGHRSVSWYQQTPGQGLQFLFEYFSETQRNKGNFPGRFSGRQFSNSRSEMNVSTLELGDSALYLCASSVTGDSNQPQHFGDGTRLSIL.

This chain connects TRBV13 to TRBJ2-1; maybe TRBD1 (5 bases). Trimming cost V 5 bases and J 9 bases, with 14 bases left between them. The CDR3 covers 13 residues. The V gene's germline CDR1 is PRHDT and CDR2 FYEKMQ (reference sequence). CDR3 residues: CASSPRQYGEQFF. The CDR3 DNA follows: TGTGCCAGCAGCCCCCGACAGTACGGTGAGCAGTTCTTC.

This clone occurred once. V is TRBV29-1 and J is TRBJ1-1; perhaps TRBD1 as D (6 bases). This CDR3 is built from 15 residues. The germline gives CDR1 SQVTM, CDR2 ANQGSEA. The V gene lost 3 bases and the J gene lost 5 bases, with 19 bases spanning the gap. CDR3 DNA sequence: TGCAGCGTTGATTCACGCGGGAGGGGGTGGACTGAAGCTTTCTTT. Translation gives CSVDSRGRGWTEAFF.

The CDR3 nucleotides are TGTGCCAGCAGCCCTGGATTGGGGCTTTCCTATGGCTACACCTTC. As protein: CASSPGLGLSYGYTF. The chain uses TRBV11-2 and TRBJ1-2; possible D gene TRBD1, 5 bases. Trimming stripped 5 bases from V and 4 bases from J, with 17 bases between. The CDR3 is 15 residues long. CDR1 is SGHAT, CDR2 FQNNGV, per germline.

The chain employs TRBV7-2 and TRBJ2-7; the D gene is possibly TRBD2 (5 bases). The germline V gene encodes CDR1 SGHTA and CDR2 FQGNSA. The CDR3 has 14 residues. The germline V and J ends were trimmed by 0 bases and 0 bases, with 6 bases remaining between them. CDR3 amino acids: CASSLAGSSYEQYF. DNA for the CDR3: TGTGCCAGCAGCTTAGCGGGGAGCTCCTACGAGCAGTACTTC.

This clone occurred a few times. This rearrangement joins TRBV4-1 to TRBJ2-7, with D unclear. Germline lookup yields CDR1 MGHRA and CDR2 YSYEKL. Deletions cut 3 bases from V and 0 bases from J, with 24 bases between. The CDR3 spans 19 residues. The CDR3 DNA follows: TGCGCCAGCAGCCACGTACTCGTCCAACGCCAACCCCGCTCCTACGAGCAGTACTTC. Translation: CASSHVLVQRQPRSYEQYF.

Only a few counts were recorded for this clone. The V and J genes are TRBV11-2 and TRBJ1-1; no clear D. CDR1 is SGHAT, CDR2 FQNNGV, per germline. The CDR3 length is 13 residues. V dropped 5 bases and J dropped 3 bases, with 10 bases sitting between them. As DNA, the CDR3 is TGTGCCAGCAGCCCTAACCGGGACACTGAAGCTTTCTTT. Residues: CASSPNRDTEAFF.

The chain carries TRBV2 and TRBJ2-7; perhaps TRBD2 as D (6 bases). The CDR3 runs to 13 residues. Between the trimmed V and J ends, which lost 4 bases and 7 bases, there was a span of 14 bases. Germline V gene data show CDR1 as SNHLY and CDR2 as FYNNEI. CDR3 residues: CASSAYSAGEQYF. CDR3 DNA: TGTGCCAGCAGTGCTTACTCGGCGGGGGAGCAGTACTTC.

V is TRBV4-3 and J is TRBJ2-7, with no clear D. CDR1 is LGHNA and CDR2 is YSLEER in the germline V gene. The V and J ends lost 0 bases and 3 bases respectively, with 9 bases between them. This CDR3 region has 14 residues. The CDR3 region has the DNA TGCGCCAGCAGCCAAGAAGCTAGGGACTACGAGCAGTACTTC. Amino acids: CASSQEARDYEQYF.

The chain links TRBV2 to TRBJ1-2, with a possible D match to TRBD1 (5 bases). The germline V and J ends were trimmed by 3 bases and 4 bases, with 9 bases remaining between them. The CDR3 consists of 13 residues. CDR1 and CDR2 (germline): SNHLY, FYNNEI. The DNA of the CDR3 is TGTGCCAGCAGTGATGGGGGATCCTATGGCTACACCTTC. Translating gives CASSDGGSYGYTF. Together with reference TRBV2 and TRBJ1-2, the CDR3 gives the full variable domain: EPEVTQTPSHQVTQMGQEVILRCVPISNHLYFYWYRQILGQKVEFLVSFYNNEISEKSEIFDDQFSVERPDGSNFTLKIRSTKLEDSAMYFCASSDGGSYGYTFGSGTRLTVV.

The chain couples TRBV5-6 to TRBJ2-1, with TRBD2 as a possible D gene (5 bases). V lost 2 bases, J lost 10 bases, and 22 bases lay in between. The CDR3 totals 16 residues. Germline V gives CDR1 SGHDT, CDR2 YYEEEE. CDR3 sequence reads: CASSLTLPGRVGEQFF. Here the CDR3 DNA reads TGTGCCAGCAGCTTAACCCTTCCGGGAAGGGTAGGAGAGCAGTTCTTC.

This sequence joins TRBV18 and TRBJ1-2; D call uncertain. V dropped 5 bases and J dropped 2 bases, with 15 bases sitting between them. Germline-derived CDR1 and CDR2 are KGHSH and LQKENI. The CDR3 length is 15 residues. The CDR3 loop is CASSSSFGPNYGYTF. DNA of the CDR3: TGTGCCAGCTCATCGAGTTTTGGACCGAACTATGGCTACACCTTC.

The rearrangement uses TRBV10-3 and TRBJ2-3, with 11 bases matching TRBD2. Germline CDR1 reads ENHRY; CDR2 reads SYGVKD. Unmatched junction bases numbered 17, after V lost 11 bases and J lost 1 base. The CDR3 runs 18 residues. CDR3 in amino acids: CARVGRLAGGNGTDTQYF. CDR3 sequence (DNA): TGTGCCCGAGTCGGAAGGCTAGCGGGAGGCAATGGCACAGATACGCAGTATTTT.

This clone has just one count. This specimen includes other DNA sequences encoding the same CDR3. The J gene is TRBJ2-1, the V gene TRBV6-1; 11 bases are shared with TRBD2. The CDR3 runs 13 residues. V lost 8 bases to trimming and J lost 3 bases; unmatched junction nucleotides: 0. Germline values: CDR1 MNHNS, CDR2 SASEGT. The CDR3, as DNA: TGTGCCAGCGGACTAGCGGGCTACAATGAGCAGTTCTTC. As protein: CASGLAGYNEQFF.